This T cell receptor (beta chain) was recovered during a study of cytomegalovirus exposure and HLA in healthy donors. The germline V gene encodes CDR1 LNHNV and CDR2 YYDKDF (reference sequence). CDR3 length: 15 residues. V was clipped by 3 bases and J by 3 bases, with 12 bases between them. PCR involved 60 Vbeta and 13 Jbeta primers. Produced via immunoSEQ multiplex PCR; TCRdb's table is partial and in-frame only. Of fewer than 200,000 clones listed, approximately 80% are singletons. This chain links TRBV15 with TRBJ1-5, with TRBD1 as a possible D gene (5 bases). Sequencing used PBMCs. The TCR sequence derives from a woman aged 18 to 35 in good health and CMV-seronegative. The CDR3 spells CATSSGRGYNQPQHF. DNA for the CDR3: TGTGCCACCAGCAGCGGCCGGGGGTACAATCAGCCCCAGCATTTT.